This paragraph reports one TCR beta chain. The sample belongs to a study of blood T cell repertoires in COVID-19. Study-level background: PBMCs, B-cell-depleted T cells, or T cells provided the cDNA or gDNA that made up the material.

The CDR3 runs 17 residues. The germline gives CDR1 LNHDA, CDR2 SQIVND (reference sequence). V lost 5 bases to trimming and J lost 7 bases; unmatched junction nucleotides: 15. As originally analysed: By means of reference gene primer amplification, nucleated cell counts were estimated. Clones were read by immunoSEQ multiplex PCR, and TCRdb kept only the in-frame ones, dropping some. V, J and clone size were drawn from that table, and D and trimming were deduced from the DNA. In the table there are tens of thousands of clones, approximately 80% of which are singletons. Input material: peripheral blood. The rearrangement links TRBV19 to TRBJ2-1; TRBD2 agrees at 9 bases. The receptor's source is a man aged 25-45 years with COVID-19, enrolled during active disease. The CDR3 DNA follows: TGTGCCAGTAGTCCCTTCTGGGCTAGCGGGGCCACGAATGAGCAGTTCTTC. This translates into CASSPFWASGATNEQFF.